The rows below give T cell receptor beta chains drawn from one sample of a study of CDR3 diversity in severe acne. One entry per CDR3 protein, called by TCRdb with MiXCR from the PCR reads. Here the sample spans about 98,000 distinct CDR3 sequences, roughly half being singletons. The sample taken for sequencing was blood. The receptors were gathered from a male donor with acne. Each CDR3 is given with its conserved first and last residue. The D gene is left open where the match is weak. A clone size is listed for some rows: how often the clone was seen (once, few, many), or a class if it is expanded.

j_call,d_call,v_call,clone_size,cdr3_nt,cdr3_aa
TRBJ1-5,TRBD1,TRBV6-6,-,TGTGCCAGCAGTGATGACTTCGGGACAGGGGGCATTCAGCCCCAGCATTTT,CASSDDFGTGGIQPQHF
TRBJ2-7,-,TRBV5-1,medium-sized,TGCGCCAGCAGCTCTCCCAACGCCCTTGCCTACGAGCAGTACTTC,CASSSPNALAYEQYF
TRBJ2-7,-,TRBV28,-,TGCGCCAGCAGTGTACCCTACGAGCAGTACTTC,CASSVPYEQYF
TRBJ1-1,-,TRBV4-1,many,TGCGCCAGCAGCCAAGAGGCGCGGAAGAACACTGAAGCTTTCTTT,CASSQEARKNTEAFF
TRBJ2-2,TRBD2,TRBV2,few,TGTGCCAGCAGTGATTTAGCGGGAGCCGGGGAGCTGTTTTTT,CASSDLAGAGELFF
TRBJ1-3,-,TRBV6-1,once,TGTGTCACAGCGACCGGACGTGGGGTCACCATATATTTT,CVTATGRGVTIYF
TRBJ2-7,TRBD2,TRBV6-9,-,TGTGCCAGCAGTGAGGGACTAGCGGGAGGCGACGAGCAGTACTTC,CASSEGLAGGDEQYF
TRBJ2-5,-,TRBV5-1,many,TGCGCCAGCAGCTCCTCCGGGCCAGGGTTCGATGTAGAGACCCAGTACTTC,CASSSSGPGFDVETQYF
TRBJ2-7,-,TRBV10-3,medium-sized,TGTGCCATCAGTGAGTCGCCGACTAGTCCTACCTACGAGCAGTACTTC,CAISESPTSPTYEQYF
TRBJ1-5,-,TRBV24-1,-,TGTGCCACCAGTAGTTCCGGGGGGCATCAGCCCCAGCATTTT,CATSSSGGHQPQHF
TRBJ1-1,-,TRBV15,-,TGTGCCACCAGCCAACTCCGGTCGGACACTGAAGCTTTCTTT,CATSQLRSDTEAFF
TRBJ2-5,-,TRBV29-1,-,TGCAGCGTTGAATGGGGAGAGACCCAGTACTTC,CSVEWGETQYF
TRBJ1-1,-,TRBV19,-,TGTGCCAGTAGTATGCGGGCAGGGGCGGACACTGAAGCTTTCTTT,CASSMRAGADTEAFF
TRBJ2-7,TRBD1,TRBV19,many,TGTGCCAGTAGCTTGAATGGACAGGGAGTGTACGAGCAGTACTTC,CASSLNGQGVYEQYF
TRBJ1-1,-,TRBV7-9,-,TGTGCCAGCAGCTCTGGACAGTCCAGAACTGAAGCTTTCTTT,CASSSGQSRTEAFF
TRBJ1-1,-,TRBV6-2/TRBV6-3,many,TGTGCCAGCAGTTACAACCATCAGGGACAATCTACTGAAGCTTTCTTT,CASSYNHQGQSTEAFF
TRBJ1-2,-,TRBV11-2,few,TGTGCCAGCAGCTTAATCACAGGGAACCCTAACTATGGCTACACCTTC,CASSLITGNPNYGYTF
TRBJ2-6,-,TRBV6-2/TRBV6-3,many,TGTGCCAGCAGTTACAGGGGGTCTGGGGCCAACGTCCTGACTTTC,CASSYRGSGANVLTF
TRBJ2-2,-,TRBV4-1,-,TGCGCCAGCAGCCACAGGGGTACGAACACCGGGGAGCTGTTTTTT,CASSHRGTNTGELFF
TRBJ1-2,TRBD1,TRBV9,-,TGTGCCAGCAGCCCACGGGACAGCTATGGCTACACCTTC,CASSPRDSYGYTF
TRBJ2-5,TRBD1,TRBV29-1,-,TGCAGCGTAGAAACAGGGGGAGAGACCCAGTACTTC,CSVETGGETQYF
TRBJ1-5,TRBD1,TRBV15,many,TGTGCCACCACGACAGGGGTTAGCAATCAGCCCCAGCATTTT,CATTTGVSNQPQHF
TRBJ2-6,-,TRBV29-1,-,TGCAGCGTTCCTGGAGCGGGGGCCAACGTCCTGACTTTC,CSVPGAGANVLTF
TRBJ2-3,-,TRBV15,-,TGTGCCACCAGCAGAGAAGGATCAAGCACAGATACGCAGTATTTT,CATSREGSSTDTQYF
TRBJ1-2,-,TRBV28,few,TGTGCCAGCAGTTTATCCTACCCCCCAGGGCCTCGGGGCTACACCTTC,CASSLSYPPGPRGYTF
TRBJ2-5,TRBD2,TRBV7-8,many,TGTGCCAGCAGCTTCCAGCGGGGGACCCAAGAGACCCAGTACTTC,CASSFQRGTQETQYF
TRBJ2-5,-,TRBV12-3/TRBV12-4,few,TGTGCCAGCAGTGCGCACCTCCAAGAGACCCAGTACTTC,CASSAHLQETQYF
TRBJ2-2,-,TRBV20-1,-,TGCAGTGCTGACCAGTTGGACAGCCGCACCGGGGAGCTGTTTTTT,CSADQLDSRTGELFF
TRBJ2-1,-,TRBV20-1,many,TGCAGTGCCAGGGGGCTAGCGGCCCACAATGAGCAGTTCTTC,CSARGLAAHNEQFF
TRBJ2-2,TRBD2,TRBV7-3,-,TGTGCCAGCAGCTTAAACGGCGGGAGGGCCTCCGGGGAGCTGTTTTTT,CASSLNGGRASGELFF
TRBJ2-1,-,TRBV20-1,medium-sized,TGCAGTGCTAGCCCCGCCGGTGAGCAGTTCTTC,CSASPAGEQFF
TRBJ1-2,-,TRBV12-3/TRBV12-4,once,TGTGCCAGCAGTTTCGACCGGGGGGGCCTCTATGGCTACACCTTC,CASSFDRGGLYGYTF
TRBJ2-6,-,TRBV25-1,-,TGTGCCAGCAGCCCCGGGACCGCCAGTCCTGGGGCCAACGTCCTGACTTTC,CASSPGTASPGANVLTF
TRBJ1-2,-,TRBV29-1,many,TGCAGCGTTAAGGGCCACGGCAACTATGGCTACACCTTC,CSVKGHGNYGYTF
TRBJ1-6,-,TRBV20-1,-,TGCAGTGCTAGAGGTGCGGGTTCACCCCTCCACTTT,CSARGAGSPLHF
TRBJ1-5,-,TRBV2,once,TGTGCCAGCAGTGAAGTCATGCTAAATCAGCCCCAGCATTTT,CASSEVMLNQPQHF
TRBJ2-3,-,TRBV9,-,TGTGCCAGCAGCGTGGACGGGGCGGATGGGGGTACGCAGTATTTT,CASSVDGADGGTQYF
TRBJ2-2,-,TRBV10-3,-,-,CAISESDFGPDTGELFF
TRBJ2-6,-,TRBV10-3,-,TGTGCCATCAGCAAGACAGGAGTGAGTTCTGGGGCCAACGTCCTGACTTTC,CAISKTGVSSGANVLTF
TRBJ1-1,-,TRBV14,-,TGTGCCAGCAGCCGTTGGACCCGAGGCCCTGAAGCTTTCTTT,CASSRWTRGPEAFF
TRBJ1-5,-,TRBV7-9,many,TGTGCCAGCAGCCCGGCCCTATTCGGGCCCCAGCATTTT,CASSPALFGPQHF